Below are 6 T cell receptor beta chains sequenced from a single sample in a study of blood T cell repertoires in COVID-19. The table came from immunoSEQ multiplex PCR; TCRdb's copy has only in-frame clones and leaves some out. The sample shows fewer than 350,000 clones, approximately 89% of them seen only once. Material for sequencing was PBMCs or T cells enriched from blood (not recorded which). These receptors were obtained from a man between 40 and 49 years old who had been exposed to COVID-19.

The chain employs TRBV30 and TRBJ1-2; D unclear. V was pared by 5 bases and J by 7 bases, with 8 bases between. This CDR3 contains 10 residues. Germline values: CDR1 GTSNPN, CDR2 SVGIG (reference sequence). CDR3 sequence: CAWGEVGYTF. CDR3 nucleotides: TGTGCCTGGGGGGAGGTTGGCTACACCTTC. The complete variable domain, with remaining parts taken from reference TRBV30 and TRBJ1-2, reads SQTIHQWPATLVQPVGSPLSLECTVEGTSNPNLYWYRQAAGRGLQLLFYSVGIGQISSEVPQNLSASRPQDRQFILSSKKLLLSDSGFYLCAWGEVGYTFGSGTRLTVV.

CDR3 DNA sequence: TGTGCCAGCAGCAAGGGACAGACGACACAAGAGACCCAGTACTTC. Translated: CASSKGQTTQETQYF. The chain combines TRBV9 with TRBJ2-5, with 7 nucleotides matching TRBD1. This CDR3 contains 15 residues. Germline V gene sequence: CDR1 SGDLS, CDR2 YYNGEE. Trimming cost V 4 bases and J 2 bases; bases outside gene matches: 8.

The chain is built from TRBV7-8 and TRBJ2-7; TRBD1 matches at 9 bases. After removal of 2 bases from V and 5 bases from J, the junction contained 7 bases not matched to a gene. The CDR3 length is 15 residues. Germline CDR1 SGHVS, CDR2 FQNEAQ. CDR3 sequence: CASSLQQGAIDEQYF. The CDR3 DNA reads TGTGCCAGCAGCTTACAACAGGGGGCTATCGACGAGCAGTACTTC.

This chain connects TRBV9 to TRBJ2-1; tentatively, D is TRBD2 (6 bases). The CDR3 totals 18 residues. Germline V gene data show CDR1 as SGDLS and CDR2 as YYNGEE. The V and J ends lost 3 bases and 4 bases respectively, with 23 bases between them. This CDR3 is CASSAQGRREKAYNEQFF. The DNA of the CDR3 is TGTGCCAGCAGCGCCCAGGGTCGGCGGGAAAAGGCTTACAATGAGCAGTTCTTC.

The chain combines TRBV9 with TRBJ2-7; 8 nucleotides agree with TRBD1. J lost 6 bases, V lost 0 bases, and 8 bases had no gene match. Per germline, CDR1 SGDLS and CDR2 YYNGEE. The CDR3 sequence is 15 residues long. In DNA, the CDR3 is TGTGCCAGCAGCGTAGACGGGACAGGAATGAGCGAGCAGTACTTC. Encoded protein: CASSVDGTGMSEQYF.

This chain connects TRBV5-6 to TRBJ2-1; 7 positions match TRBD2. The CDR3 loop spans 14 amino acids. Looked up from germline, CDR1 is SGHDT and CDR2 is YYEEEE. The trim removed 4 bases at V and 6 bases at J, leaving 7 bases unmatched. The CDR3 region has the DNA TGTGCCAGCAGCGACCGGGCGGGAGTCAATGAGCAGTTCTTC. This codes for CASSDRAGVNEQFF.